This TCR beta chain was captured by sequencing in a study of T cell responses to AZD1222 COVID-19 vaccine. Notes on the study in general: It should be noted that donors were predominantly white British and more often female, and clonal diversity was possibly underestimated. No day 14 peak samples; only post-peak repertoires were characterized.

On this clone: Its specificity is unknown.

V was cut by 1 base and J by 7 bases, with 11 bases left in between. Germline V gene data show CDR1 as SGHAT and CDR2 as FQNNGV. The CDR3 has 13 amino acids. Assay used: immunoSEQ multiplex PCR; TCRdb lists only in-frame clones, some missing. This table has 53,000 or so clones, around 86% appearing once. The genes are TRBV11-2 and TRBJ2-7; D is possibly TRBD2 (5 bases). The sequences come from peripheral blood, collected 28 days after the second AZD1222 dose. The TCR was taken from an adult who received the AZD1222 COVID-19 vaccine. CDR3 sequence: CASSLVGVREQYF. The CDR3 nucleotides are TGTGCCAGCAGCTTAGTCGGGGTTAGGGAGCAGTACTTC.